This T cell receptor (beta chain) was profiled in a study of T-cell reconstitution after alpha-beta-depleted transplantation in children. CDR3 length equals 15 residues. Germline V gene sequence: CDR1 SGHDT, CDR2 YYEEEE. Turning to this clonotype: Mismatch with germline at one junction end may stem from a read error.

Library preparation (for TCRbeta) was performed with unique molecular identifiers. TCRdb analysed the PCR reads with MiXCR anew, one entry per CDR3 protein. The profile shows hundreds of thousands of distinct CDR3 sequences, over 25% of them singletons. The source of this sequence is a human donor who donated a stem cell graft to a child with aplastic anemia. This rearrangement joins TRBV5-6 to TRBJ1-2; TRBD1 matches at 7 bases. Here the sequenced sample was PBMCs from the stem cell graft donor, taken from the stem cell graft. In DNA, the CDR3 is TGTGCCAGCAGCTTGGCCGGTTCAGGGGGGTATGGCGACACCTTC. Protein: CASSLAGSGGYGDTF.